This TCR beta chain was profiled in a study of PD-1 blockade in classical Hodgkin lymphoma. Overall study findings and caveats: Baseline diversity was lower in partial responders and progressors than complete responders. Excluded were patients who started nivolumab under 1 year after ASCT, a group that had lower diversity. CD4+ TCR diversity rose significantly by C4D1, and CD8+ TCR diversity did not.

J lost 2 bases, V lost 2 bases, and 5 bases had no gene match. CDR1 is SGHAT and CDR2 is FQNNGV in the germline V gene. The CDR3 is 15 residues long. Each of the patients experienced relapse following autologous stem cell transplantation, and their brentuximab vedotin exposure differed. Regarding this clone: As yet, its antigen is unknown.

Sequencing was performed with immunoSEQ multiplex PCR; in TCRdb, only in-frame clones are kept and a portion is missing. Seen here are approximately 52,000 clones, 73% observed once, and the top ten hold about 14%. The TCR originated in a human donor with classical Hodgkin lymphoma. The V gene is TRBV11-2, the J gene TRBJ2-7, with 8 bases that match TRBD1. Sequenced here: peripheral blood mononuclear cells (PBMCs), sampled before the second cycle of nivolumab. CDR3 sequence reads: CASSLRRTGTYEQYF. CDR3 nucleotides: TGTGCCAGCAGCTTAAGACGGACAGGGACCTACGAGCAGTACTTC. The whole variable domain, remainder taken from reference TRBV11-2 and TRBJ2-7, is EAGVAQSPRYKIIEKRQSVAFWCNPISGHATLYWYQQILGQGPKLLIQFQNNGVVDDSQLPKDRFSAERLKGVDSTLKIQPAKLEDSAVYLCASSLRRTGTYEQYFGPGTRLTVT.